These 3 T cell receptor beta chains were sequenced from one sample in a study of blood T cell repertoires in COVID-19. Sequencing used immunoSEQ multiplex PCR; TCRdb keeps in-frame clones, though not all of them. Of around 100,000 clones detected, approximately 84% appear once; the ten largest clones hold 3% to 4%. Source material: peripheral blood. The source is a man between 40 and 49 years old with acute or convalescent COVID-19.

The rearrangement links TRBV4-3 to TRBJ2-7; 7 positions agree with TRBD1. The V and J ends lost 4 bases and 1 base, in that order; junction bases with no gene match: 10. The CDR3 length is 16 residues. Germline V lookup: CDR1 LGHNA, CDR2 YSLEER. The CDR3 DNA reads as TGCGCCAGCAGCCGGAACCGGGACAGCGGATCCTACGAGCAGTACTTC. The encoded protein is CASSRNRDSGSYEQYF.

V is TRBV7-6 and J is TRBJ2-2, with D uncertain. The CDR3 runs to 15 residues. V lost 4 bases and J lost 4, with 13 bases in between. CDR1 and CDR2 from the germline V gene are SGHVS and FNYEAQ. In DNA form, the CDR3 reads TGTGCCAGCAGCTCCGGGTCAATATTCACCGGGGAGCTGTTTTTT. It yields the protein CASSSGSIFTGELFF.

The chain links TRBV4-1 to TRBJ1-1, with 7 bases aligning to TRBD1. Unmatched junction bases numbered 9, after V lost 1 base and J lost 1 base. Germline assignment: CDR1 MGHRA and CDR2 YSYEKL. The length of the CDR3 is 17 residues. In DNA form, the CDR3 reads TGCGCCAGCAGCCAAGGAACAGGGGCGGGGCGGAACACTGAAGCTTTCTTT. Translation: CASSQGTGAGRNTEAFF.